This entry lists 11 T cell receptor beta chains sequenced from one sample in a study of T cell repertoires in cytomegalovirus infection. Each CDR3 protein is one row after TCRdb ran MiXCR on the reads. The sample lists 200,000 or so distinct CDR3 sequences; roughly 30% were seen once. The sequenced sample consisted of PBMCs. Receptors were obtained from a human donor in good health (CMV status not recorded). Some clones in this sample may be carry-over from other donors' samples.

The chain links TRBV12-3 or TRBV12-4 to TRBJ2-2, with unresolved D. Trimming took 3 bases from V and 1 from J, leaving 6 bases between them. The CDR3 extends over 14 amino acids. CDR3 nucleotide sequence: TGTGCCAGCAGTTTGAACAGGAACACCGGGGAGCTGTTTTTT. This codes for CASSLNRNTGELFF.

This clonotype was seen ten or more times. The V and J genes are TRBV5-5 and TRBJ1-2, with D unresolved. Germline V gene sequence: CDR1 SGHKS, CDR2 YYEKEE (reference sequence). V dropped 0 bases and J dropped 3 bases, with 9 bases sitting between them. This CDR3 has 14 residues. CDR3 sequence (DNA): TGTGCCAGCAGCTTGGAGGCGACGGACTATGGCTACACCTTC. It is translated as CASSLEATDYGYTF.

This chain joins TRBV5-1 and TRBJ1-1; D not resolved. The germline CDR1 and CDR2 sequences are SGHRS and YFSETQ. V was pared by 0 bases and J by 8 bases, with 11 bases between. The CDR3 is 13 residues long. CDR3 protein: CASSLALAQEAFF. The CDR3 DNA sequence: TGCGCCAGCAGCTTGGCCCTGGCGCAGGAAGCTTTCTTT.

The gene calls are TRBV30 and TRBJ2-7, with 7 bases that match TRBD1. With 7 bases clipped from V and 3 bases from J, the junction kept 9 bases outside the gene matches. CDR1 and CDR2 (germline): GTSNPN, SVGIG (reference sequence). The length of the CDR3 is 13 residues. The CDR3 nucleotides read TGTGCCTACCAACAGGGGTCTTTCTACGAGCAGTACTTC. Translating gives CAYQQGSFYEQYF.

The chain links TRBV9 to TRBJ2-1, with unresolved D. Trimming pared 0 bases from V and 5 bases from J, leaving 18 bases between. The CDR3 is 17 residues long. Per germline, CDR1 SGDLS and CDR2 YYNGEE. In DNA form, the CDR3 reads TGTGCCAGCAGCGTAGGTATGAGGAGATTGGCCGACAATGAGCAGTTCTTC. It yields the protein CASSVGMRRLADNEQFF.

In this sample, this clonotype turned up a few times. The chain has TRBV5-4 and TRBJ2-2; 7 bases align to TRBD1. The CDR3 totals 17 residues. The germline CDR1 and CDR2 sequences are SGHNT and YYREEE (reference sequence). Trimming at V came to 0 bases and at J to 3 bases, leaving 8 bases not matched to a gene. Written as DNA, the CDR3 is TGTGCCAGCAGCTTGGCCTCAGGGGGAGAGGACACCGGGGAGCTGTTTTTT. Translation: CASSLASGGEDTGELFF.

The chain combines TRBV2 with TRBJ2-1, with 8 bases fitting TRBD2. The V and J ends lost 6 bases and 5 bases, in that order; junction bases with no gene match: 12. This CDR3 comprises 16 residues. Germline V gene lookup returns CDR1 SNHLY and CDR2 FYNNEI. CDR3 nucleotides: TGTGCCAGCAGCGGGGGGGATACAGGACGGAACAATGAGCAGTTCTTC. Amino acid sequence: CASSGGDTGRNNEQFF.

There are a few counts of this clonotype. The chain joins TRBV7-8 to TRBJ1-5; D not resolved. V was shortened by 6 bases and J by 7 bases, with 10 bases between the two germline ends. Germline V gene sequence: CDR1 SGHVS, CDR2 FQNEAQ. This CDR3 spans 12 amino acids. The CDR3 DNA follows: TGTGCCAGCAGTACCGCCGGGCAGCCCCAGCATTTT. This gives the protein CASSTAGQPQHF.

Notes on this clonotype: The junction differs from germline at one of its ends, possibly a read error. The genes are TRBV15 and TRBJ2-1; no firm D call. In germline, CDR1 is LNHNV, CDR2 YYDKDF (reference sequence). The length of the CDR3 is 13 residues. CDR3 in DNA: TGTGCCACCAGCACCCGACGGAACAATGTGCAGTTCTTC. It yields the protein CATSTRRNNVQFF.

This clonotype came up many times. This chain joins TRBV7-2 and TRBJ1-5; no firm D call. This CDR3 is built from 13 residues. Trimming left V 1 base short and J 13 bases short, with 14 bases between. The germline V gene has CDR1 SGHTA and CDR2 FQGNSA. The CDR3 DNA reads TGTGCCAGCAGCTTAGTTTCGGCCGATCCGCAGCATTTT. Encoded protein: CASSLVSADPQHF.

The CDR3 DNA reads as TGTGCCAGCTCGATATCACGGGGACAGGGCTATTCAAACTATGGCTACACCTTC. Protein: CASSISRGQGYSNYGYTF. J is TRBJ1-2 and V is TRBV6-2 or TRBV6-3; TRBD1 agrees at 9 bases. After removal of 8 bases from V and 2 bases from J, the junction contained 18 bases not matched to a gene. The germline gives CDR1 MNHEY, CDR2 SVGEGT. This CDR3 spans 18 amino acids.